These 9 T cell receptor beta chains came from one sample sequenced in a study of tumor-infiltrating lymphocytes in primary liver carcinoma. The researchers obtained blood RNA from unsorted whole blood and also extracted germline DNA. From around 0.5 ug of total RNA, TCR beta-specific cDNA was reverse-transcribed using a constant-region primer. Sequencing libraries for TCR beta derived from three nested multiplex PCR rounds that used slightly modified ARM-PCR. The first two PCR rounds used TRBV1-TRBV30 primers with a Cbeta primer, 9 to 11 cycles each. MiXCR was run by TCRdb on the multiplex PCR reads, yielding one entry per CDR3 protein. The top ten hold over 15% of the sample, which has over 250,000 distinct CDR3 sequences, 58% seen once. The source material was peripheral blood. The receptor source for this set is a woman under 40 with primary liver carcinoma and hepatitis B virus infection.

In the case of this clonotype: Germline is not matched at one junction end, which may reflect a read error. The chain links TRBV4-2 to TRBJ2-2, with D possibly TRBD2 on 5 matching bases. Germline CDR1 and CDR2: LGHNA and YNFKEQ. The CDR3 covers 16 residues. The CDR3 region is CASSQDQRMNIGELFF. CDR3 in DNA: TGTGCCAGCAGCCAAGATCAGCGAATGAACATCGGGGAGCTGTTCTTT.

This clonotype was seen many times. The rearrangement uses TRBV29-1 and TRBJ2-5; D possibly corresponds to TRBD2 (6 bases). The germline CDR1 and CDR2 sequences are SQVTM and ANQGSEA. V dropped 3 bases and J dropped 3 bases, with 20 bases sitting between them. The CDR3 has 16 amino acids. This CDR3 is CSVEGDWLAGEETQYF. The CDR3 DNA reads as TGCAGCGTTGAGGGGGACTGGCTAGCCGGGGAAGAGACCCAGTACTTC.

In its sample, this clonotype was seen a few times. V usage is TRBV5-6 and J usage is TRBJ2-5; D is unresolved. CDR1 is SGHDT, CDR2 YYEEEE, per germline. The CDR3 length is 15 residues. V lost 4 bases and J 3 bases, leaving 16 bases between the germline ends. The CDR3 DNA follows: TGTGCCAGCAGCACCATTAGGGCTAGGAAAGAGACCCAGTACTTC. Translation gives CASSTIRARKETQYF. The variable domain in full, with the rest retrieved from reference TRBV5-6 and TRBJ2-5, is DAGVTQSPTHLIKTRGQQVTLRCSPKSGHDTVSWYQQALGQGPQFIFQYYEEEERQRGNFPDRFSGHQFPNYSSELNVNALLLGDSALYLCASSTIRARKETQYFGPGTRLLVL.

Concerning this clonotype itself: Germline and junction disagree at one end, which may indicate a read error. The chain couples TRBV6-5 to TRBJ2-1; D is perhaps TRBD2 (6 bases). Germline CDR1 reads MNHEY; CDR2 reads SVGAGI. The CDR3 consists of 15 residues. The CDR3, as DNA: TGTGCCGGCAGTTTTCTTAGCGGATCCTACAATGAGCAGTTCTTC. This sequence encodes CAGSFLSGSYNEQFF.

Comment on this clonotype: A much more abundant neighbour one base away suggests this may be a read error. The chain couples TRBV29-1 to TRBJ2-1, with D possibly called TRBD1 or TRBD2 (5 bases each). V dropped 4 bases and J dropped 4 bases, with 20 bases sitting between them. CDR3 length: 16 amino acids. Germline V gene sequence: CDR1 SQVTM, CDR2 ANQGSEA. CDR3 DNA sequence: TGCAGCGTTGGGTACAGCGCGAGGGGAAGGTACAATGAGCAGTTCTTC. It specifies CSVGYSARGRYNEQFF.

J is TRBJ2-1 and V is TRBV29-1, with D possibly matching TRBD1 (6 bases). This CDR3 comprises 15 residues. CDR1 is SQVTM, CDR2 ANQGSEA, per germline. CDR3: CSAEGDGKAYNEQFF. The CDR3, as DNA: TGCAGTGCCGAGGGGGACGGAAAGGCCTACAATGAGCAGTTCTTC.

On this clonotype: This may be a read error, as it is one base from a much larger clone. The chain links TRBV6-6 to TRBJ2-5, with D unclear. This CDR3 comprises 13 residues. In germline, CDR1 is MNHNY, CDR2 SVGAGI (reference sequence). CDR3 sequence: CASREREQETQYF. The CDR3 DNA reads as TGTGCCAGCAGAGAGAGAGAGCAAGAGACTCAGTACTTC.

This clonotype was detected many times. The chain couples TRBV6-2 or TRBV6-3 to TRBJ2-3; D gene unclear. There are 15 residues in the CDR3. Germline lookup yields CDR1 MNHEY and CDR2 SVGEGT. Trimming pared 2 bases from V and 3 bases from J, leaving 12 bases between. In DNA form, the CDR3 reads TGTGCCAGCAGTTACCAATACGACCGGACAGATACGCAGTATTTT. Protein product: CASSYQYDRTDTQYF.

The gene calls are TRBV12-3 or TRBV12-4 and TRBJ2-3; tentatively, D is TRBD2 (6 bases). Trimming pared 5 bases from V and 4 bases from J, leaving 10 bases between. The CDR3 totals 13 residues. The CDR3 loop reads CASSPPGADTQYF. CDR3 in DNA: TGTGCCAGCAGTCCCCCGGGGGCAGATACGCAGTATTTT.